The clone carrying this T cell receptor (beta chain) appeared once. Authors' data handling: Estimates of nucleated cell counts were drawn from the amplification of reference gene primers. Repertoires were generated with immunoSEQ multiplex PCR, while TCRdb's copy carries only in-frame clones and drops some. For V, J and clone size, that table is used; D and trimming come from the DNA. This table holds about 140,000 clones, 80% to 85% found once. Germline V gene sequence: CDR1 SGHVS, CDR2 FQNEAQ. CDR3 size: 16 residues. J lost 5 bases, V lost 4 bases, and 9 bases had no gene match. These data belong to a study of blood T cell repertoires in COVID-19.

The clonotype comes from a woman of 80 years or more with acute or convalescent COVID-19. The sample consisted of peripheral blood. The gene calls are TRBV7-8 and TRBJ2-7; 12 bases match TRBD1. CDR3 DNA sequence: TGTGCCAGCAGCTGGGTCCCCGGGACAGGGGGCGACGAGCAGTACTTC. This encodes CASSWVPGTGGDEQYF. Based on the CDR3 plus reference TRBV7-8 and TRBJ2-7, the full variable domain is GAGVSQSPRYKVAKRGQDVALRCDPISGHVSLFWYQQALGQGPEFLTYFQNEAQLDKSGLPSDRFFAERPEGSVSTLKIQRTQQEDSAVYLCASSWVPGTGGDEQYFGPGTRLTVT.